The rows below give T cell receptor beta chains drawn from one sample of a study of Graves' ophthalmopathy and Graves' hyperthyroidism. TCRdb redid the calling of the multiplex PCR reads with MiXCR, one entry per CDR3 protein. The data contain 57,000 or so distinct CDR3 sequences, less than 55% of them singletons. Sequencing was done on a sample of peripheral blood. These receptors were taken from an adult woman with Graves' ophthalmopathy. Both conserved end residues are part of each CDR3. D genes are given only for firm matches. Expanded clones get a size class; other rows say once, few or many, or leave the size out.

D	V	size	J	CDR3	DNA
TRBD2	TRBV5-8	many	TRBJ2-3	CASSPGVVAGEDTQYF	TGTGCCAGCAGCCCCGGGGTTGTAGCGGGAGAAGATACGCAGTATTTT
NA	TRBV5-4	NA	TRBJ1-1	CASSLASEGVRTEAFF	TGTGCCAGCAGCTTGGCTAGCGAAGGGGTTAGGACTGAAGCTTTCTTT
TRBD2	TRBV27	many	TRBJ2-7	CASSLVGGAYEQYF	TGTGCCAGCAGTTTAGTGGGGGGGGCCTACGAGCAGTACTTC
NA	TRBV10-2	NA	TRBJ1-3	CASSEGGTGNTIYF	TGCGCCAGCAGTGAGGGGGGGACTGGAAACACCATATATTTT
TRBD2	TRBV7-2	many	TRBJ2-5	CASTGGLAGIQETQYF	TGTGCCAGCACCGGGGGACTAGCGGGAATCCAAGAGACCCAGTACTTC
NA	TRBV3-1	many	TRBJ2-1	CASSQGDDEQFF	TGTGCCAGCAGCCAAGGCGACGATGAGCAGTTCTTC
NA	TRBV7-3	NA	TRBJ1-4	CASRTGNNEKLFF	TGTGCCAGTCGTACGGGGAATAATGAAAAACTGTTTTTT
NA	TRBV7-2	NA	TRBJ2-2	CASSFLSSGNTGGLFF	TGTGCCAGCAGCTTTCTCTCTAGCGGCAACACCGGGGGGCTATTTTTT
NA	TRBV28	many	TRBJ1-4	CASSLGVEKLFF	TGTGCCAGCAGTTTGGGGGTTGAAAAACTGTTTTTT
TRBD2	TRBV9	many	TRBJ2-1	CASSVATSGPGNEQFF	TGTGCCAGCAGCGTAGCTACTAGCGGGCCCGGAAATGAGCAGTTCTTC
TRBD1	TRBV5-1	NA	TRBJ2-3	CASSLAVTGTGMHYF	TGCGCCAGCAGCTTGGCCGTGACCGGGACAGGGATGCATTATTTT
NA	TRBV5-6	NA	TRBJ1-1	CASSLGTWAMSTEAFF	TGTGCCAGCAGCTTGGGGACATGGGCCATGAGCACTGAAGCTTTCTTT
TRBD1	TRBV11-3	many	TRBJ2-5	CASSVGTGVGETQYF	TGTGCCAGCAGCGTGGGGACAGGGGTTGGAGAGACCCAGTACTTC
NA	TRBV3-1	many	TRBJ1-2	CASSLRRTHYGYTF	TGTGCCAGCAGCCTTAGACGTACGCACTATGGCTACACCTTC
NA	TRBV10-1	NA	TRBJ1-1	CASSEGLRTQAFF	TGCGCCAGCAGTGAAGGCCTAAGGACGCAAGCTTTCTTT
NA	TRBV27	NA	TRBJ2-7	CVSSLQGSYEQYF	TGTGTCAGCAGTTTGCAGGGCTCCTACGAGCAGTACTTC
TRBD1	TRBV20-1	NA	TRBJ2-5	CSARGQGRETQYF	TGCAGTGCTAGGGGACAGGGAAGAGAGACCCAGTACTTC
TRBD2	TRBV5-8	many	TRBJ2-1	CASSLEWSSGVGRNEQFF	TGTGCCAGCAGCTTGGAGTGGTCTAGCGGGGTGGGGAGGAATGAGCAGTTCTTC
TRBD2	TRBV7-9	many	TRBJ2-3	CASSKGASGRTDTQYF	TGTGCCAGCAGCAAGGGGGCTAGCGGGAGAACAGATACGCAGTATTTT
NA	TRBV6-5	NA	TRBJ1-1	CASSYGPGTEAFF	TGTGCCAGCAGTTACGGCCCAGGGACTGAAGCTTTCTTT
NA	TRBV7-8	once	TRBJ1-4	CASSLAWRNEKLFF	TGTGCCAGCAGCTTAGCGTGGCGGAATGAAAAACTGTTTTTT
TRBD1	TRBV28	many	TRBJ2-3	CASTHWGTGGADTQYF	TGTGCCAGCACCCATTGGGGGACAGGGGGCGCAGATACGCAGTATTTT
TRBD1	TRBV28	many	TRBJ1-4	CASSTGEKKLFF	TGTGCCAGCAGTACAGGGGAGAAAAAACTGTTTTTT
TRBD2	TRBV19	many	TRBJ2-3	CASSELAGGPGGTQYF	TGTGCCAGTAGTGAACTAGCGGGAGGGCCGGGGGGTACGCAGTATTTT
NA	TRBV6-6	many	TRBJ1-2	CASTRDYGYTF	TGTGCCAGCACTAGGGACTATGGCTACACCTTC
NA	TRBV2	NA	TRBJ1-6	CASTYYNSPLHF	TGTGCCAGCACTTACTATAATTCACCCCTCCACTTT
NA	TRBV6-6	many	TRBJ2-5	CASSYGTNQETQYF	TGTGCCAGCAGTTACGGGACAAATCAAGAGACCCAGTACTTC
TRBD1	TRBV19	many	TRBJ1-1	CASKGQGAISTEAFF	TGTGCCAGCAAGGGACAGGGGGCGATCAGCACTGAAGCTTTCTTT
NA	TRBV15	many	TRBJ2-1	CATSSLSSGNEQFF	TGTGCCACCAGCAGTCTTTCTTCAGGTAATGAGCAGTTCTTC
TRBD2	TRBV15	NA	TRBJ2-1	CATSRVAAGGDNEQFF	TGTGCCACCAGCAGGGTAGCGGCGGGGGGGGACAATGAGCAGTTCTTC
TRBD1	TRBV6-2/TRBV6-3	many	TRBJ2-5	CASSYPHLQGQETQYF	TGTGCCAGCAGTTACCCACACCTACAGGGGCAAGAGACCCAGTACTTC
NA	TRBV29-1	few	TRBJ2-1	CSVAGVGYNEQFF	TGCAGCGTTGCGGGAGTGGGCTACAATGAGCAGTTCTTC
TRBD2	TRBV6-6	many	TRBJ2-3	CASSYPLAGGTDTQYF	TGTGCCAGCAGTTACCCCTTAGCGGGAGGCACAGATACGCAGTATTTT
TRBD1	TRBV25-1	NA	TRBJ1-4	CASSGTGGEKLFF	TGTGCCAGCAGCGGGACAGGGGGGGAAAAACTGTTTTTT
TRBD2	TRBV7-8	NA	TRBJ2-5	CASSLRLAGETQYF	TGTGCCAGCAGCTTGCGGCTAGCGGGAGAGACCCAGTACTTC
NA	TRBV20-1	NA	TRBJ2-2	CSARDPGELFF	TGCAGTGCTAGAGATCCCGGGGAGCTGTTTTTT
NA	TRBV2	NA	TRBJ1-1	CASNLDPITEAFF	TGTGCCAGCAATCTCGATCCGATCACTGAAGCTTTCTTT
TRBD2	TRBV7-7	NA	TRBJ2-1	CASSLAGGQGEQFF	TGTGCTAGCAGCTTAGCGGGAGGGCAGGGTGAGCAGTTCTTC
TRBD2	TRBV5-1	once	TRBJ2-7	CASSSTPGLTGGEQYF	TGCGCCAGCAGCTCAACCCCGGGACTAACGGGGGGCGAGCAGTACTTC
NA	TRBV30	few	TRBJ1-6	CACRDFDNSPLHF	TGTGCCTGCAGGGATTTTGATAATTCACCCCTCCACTTT